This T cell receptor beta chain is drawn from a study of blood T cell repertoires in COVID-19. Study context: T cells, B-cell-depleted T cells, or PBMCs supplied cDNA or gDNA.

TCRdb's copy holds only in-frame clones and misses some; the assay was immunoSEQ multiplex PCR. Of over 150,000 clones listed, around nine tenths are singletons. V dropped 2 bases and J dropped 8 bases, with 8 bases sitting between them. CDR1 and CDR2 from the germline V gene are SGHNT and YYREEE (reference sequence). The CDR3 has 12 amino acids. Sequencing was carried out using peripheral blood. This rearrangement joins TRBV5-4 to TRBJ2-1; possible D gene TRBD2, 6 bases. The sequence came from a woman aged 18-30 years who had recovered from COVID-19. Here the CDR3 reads CASSFGGDEQFF. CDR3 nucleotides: TGTGCCAGCAGCTTTGGCGGGGATGAGCAGTTCTTC.